This T cell receptor beta chain was captured by sequencing in a study of T cell changes during pregnancy in multiple sclerosis. The assay was immunoSEQ multiplex PCR, and TCRdb's table has in-frame clones only and misses some. Here the sample spans about 40,000 clones, more than 90% being singletons. Trimming at V came to 8 bases and at J to 3 bases, leaving 6 bases not matched to a gene. Germline assignment: CDR1 LNHDA and CDR2 SQIVND (reference sequence). The CDR3 loop spans 14 amino acids. This receptor was taken from a female donor with multiple sclerosis, enrolled in a pregnancy study. V gene TRBV19 combines with J gene TRBJ2-7; TRBD1 matches at 11 bases. The sample here was CD8+ T cells from peripheral blood mononuclear cells, taken in the first trimester of pregnancy. The CDR3 region is CASSPGQGGYEQYF. DNA for the CDR3: TGTGCCAGTTCCCCGGGACAGGGGGGCTACGAGCAGTACTTC.